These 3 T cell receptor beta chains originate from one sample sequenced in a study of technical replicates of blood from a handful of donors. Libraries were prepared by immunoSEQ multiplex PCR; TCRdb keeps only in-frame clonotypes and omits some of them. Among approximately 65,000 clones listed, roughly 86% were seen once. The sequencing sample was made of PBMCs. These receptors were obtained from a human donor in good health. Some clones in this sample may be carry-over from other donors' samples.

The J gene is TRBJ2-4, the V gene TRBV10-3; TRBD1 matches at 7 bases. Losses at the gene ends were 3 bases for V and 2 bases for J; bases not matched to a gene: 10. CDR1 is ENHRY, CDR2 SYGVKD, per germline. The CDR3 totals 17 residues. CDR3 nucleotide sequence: TGTGCCATCAGTGAACACGACAGGGTATCTTCCAAAAACATTCAGTACTTC. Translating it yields CAISEHDRVSSKNIQYF.

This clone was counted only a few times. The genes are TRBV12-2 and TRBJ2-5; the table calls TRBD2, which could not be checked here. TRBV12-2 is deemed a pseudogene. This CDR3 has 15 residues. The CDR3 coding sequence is TGTGCAAGTCGTCGGACGGGGGTCTTTCAAGAGACCCAGTACTTC. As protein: CASRRTGVFQETQYF.

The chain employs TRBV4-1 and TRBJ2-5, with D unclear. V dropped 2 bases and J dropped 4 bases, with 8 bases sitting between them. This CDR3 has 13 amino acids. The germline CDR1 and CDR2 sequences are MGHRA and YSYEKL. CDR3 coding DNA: TGCGCCAGCAGCCAACTAACGGGAGAGACCCAGTACTTC. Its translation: CASSQLTGETQYF.